This TCR beta chain was identified in a study of cytomegalovirus exposure and HLA in healthy donors. V shed 6 bases, J shed 6 bases, and the junction held 13 bases outside the gene matches. From germline, CDR1 is SNHLY and CDR2 FYNNEI. This CDR3 has 15 amino acids. Study results and caveats: Most subjects' HLA-A and HLA-B alleles were reportedly predicted from TCR beta sequences. Upon later analysis, HLA-associated TCR beta chains proved more clonally expanded than other, equally common chains. The likely explanation for a cluster of highly shared sequence variants was sequencing artifact. Previously analyzed data showed that most TCR beta V segments were productive at a frequency of about 90% or about 30%.

PCR primers comprised 60 Vbeta and 13 Jbeta primers. TCRdb's copy holds only in-frame clones and misses some; the assay was immunoSEQ multiplex PCR. Among roughly 88,000 clones listed, 69% were seen once. Notes on this clone: Its antigen is as yet unknown.

The TCR comes from a man aged 50-60 years in good health and CMV-seronegative. The chain couples TRBV2 to TRBJ2-5; 7 bases line up with TRBD2. Sequencing used PBMCs. CDR3: CASSAIPGGGKTQYF. The CDR3 DNA sequence: TGTGCCAGCAGCGCGATTCCGGGGGGAGGAAAGACCCAGTACTTC.